This T cell receptor beta chain was obtained from a study of T cell repertoires in cytomegalovirus infection. Study information: Public TCR beta signatures indicated both CMV infection and matching HLA type. Study-wide results and limits: Ex vivo responses were dominated by HLA-C-restricted CMV-specific TCR beta clonotypes.

The CDR3 is made up of 16 amino acids. Germline CDR1 is SNHLY and CDR2 is FYNNEI. V dropped 5 bases and J dropped 0 bases, with 16 bases sitting between them. This clonotype appeared a few times. The target antigen is unknown. In TCRdb, the reads were re-called with MiXCR into one record per CDR3 protein. The table shows 160,000 or so distinct CDR3 sequences, with 15% to 20% occurring only once. The chain carries TRBV2 and TRBJ1-1; D may be TRBD1 (6 bases). Specimen: CD8+ T cells from PBMCs. The clonotype comes from a human donor in good health (CMV status not recorded). Some clones in this sample may be carry-over from other donors' samples. In DNA, the CDR3 is TGTGCCAGCAGTAGCACAGGGTCCCGGCTGAACACTGAAGCTTTCTTT. This gives the protein CASSSTGSRLNTEAFF.